A selection of T cell receptor beta chains follows, all from one sample in a study of breast tumors, draining lymph nodes, adjacent tissues. TCRdb re-called the multiplex PCR reads through MiXCR, storing one row per CDR3 protein. The sample contains roughly 100,000 distinct CDR3 sequences, less than 40% of which appear only once. The sequenced sample consisted of axillary lymph node tissue. Receptors originate from a female donor with breast cancer. Some clones in this sample may be carry-over from other donors' samples. The CDR3 runs from the conserved cysteine through the conserved F or W. A D gene is named only where the DNA matches it firmly. Some rows mark clone size as missing; the rest say once, few, many or name a class of expanded clone.

TRBV6-2/TRBV6-3	many	NA	TRBJ1-6	CASSYPPRGGGSPLHF	TGTGCCAGCAGCTACCCCCCCCGGGGGGGTGGTTCACCCCTCCACTTT
TRBV20-1	many	TRBD1	TRBJ2-7	CSARDPGQFNEQYF	TGCAGTGCTAGAGACCCGGGACAGTTCAACGAGCAGTACTTC
TRBV30	many	TRBD1	TRBJ1-2	CAWSVREGGQGAIELGYTF	TGTGCCTGGAGTGTAAGGGAGGGGGGACAGGGGGCAATTGAATTGGGCTACACCTTC
TRBV19	many	TRBD1	TRBJ2-7	CASSIQGATYEQYF	TGTGCCAGTAGTATCCAGGGGGCTACCTACGAGCAGTACTTC
TRBV12-5	many	NA	TRBJ2-7	CASGPAGWRSYEQYF	TGTGCTAGTGGCCCAGCGGGCTGGAGATCCTACGAGCAGTACTTC
TRBV15	many	TRBD1	TRBJ2-7	CATSSPTGPSYEQYF	TGTGCCACCAGCAGCCCGACAGGGCCCTCCTACGAGCAGTACTTC
TRBV6-5	many	NA	TRBJ2-7	CASTEGKLVGEQYF	TGTGCCAGCACCGAAGGTAAACTAGTGGGAGAGCAGTACTTC
TRBV10-3	many	NA	TRBJ1-4	CAISESIGAGREKLFF	TGTGCCATCAGTGAGTCGATTGGGGCAGGACGGGAAAAACTGTTTTTT
TRBV11-2	once	NA	TRBJ1-1	CASSDRRGRLNTEAFF	TGTGCCAGCAGCGACCGGCGGGGCAGGCTGAACACTGAAGCTTTCTTT
TRBV7-9	many	TRBD1	TRBJ2-1	CASTSAGGSEQFF	TGTGCCAGCACTTCAGCAGGGGGCAGTGAGCAGTTCTTC
TRBV7-9	many	NA	TRBJ2-1	CASGRGGGNVGEQFF	TGTGCCAGCGGCCGTGGGGGGGGCAACGTCGGAGAGCAGTTCTTC
TRBV7-6	many	NA	TRBJ2-3	CASSLGDVAYTDTQYF	TGTGCCAGCAGCCTTGGAGATGTGGCCTACACAGATACGCAGTATTTT
TRBV15	NA	NA	TRBJ1-2	CATSTTDVLCANYGYTF	TGTGCCACCAGCACTACCGACGTCTTATGTGCTAACTATGGCTACACCTTC
TRBV4-2	many	TRBD2	TRBJ2-1	CASSPGPGGGYNEQFF	TGTGCCAGCAGCCCAGGCCCGGGGGGGGGTTACAATGAGCAGTTCTTC
TRBV4-3	many	TRBD2	TRBJ2-5	CASSQDNWRGGLETQYF	TGCGCCAGCAGCCAAGACAACTGGCGGGGGGGCCTGGAGACCCAGTACTTC
TRBV2	NA	TRBD1	TRBJ2-2	CASNLGQVPLSTGELFF	TGTGCCAGCAACTTAGGACAGGTTCCTCTGAGCACCGGGGAGCTGTTTTTT
TRBV6-4	NA	NA	TRBJ1-1	CASRGPIQGKAFF	TGTGCCAGCAGGGGCCCGATTCAGGGGAAGGCTTTCTTT
TRBV19	many	NA	TRBJ1-5	CASKTGSNQPQHF	TGTGCCAGTAAGACAGGCTCAAATCAGCCCCAGCATTTT
TRBV11-2	NA	NA	TRBJ1-1	CASSLKGGLGEAFF	TGTGCCAGCAGCTTAAAAGGGGGGCTTGGTGAAGCTTTCTTT
TRBV11-3	NA	TRBD2	TRBJ2-7	CASSSGTSGGIYEQYF	TGTGCCAGCAGCTCCGGGACTAGCGGGGGTATTTACGAGCAGTACTTC
TRBV27	NA	NA	TRBJ1-5	CASSPGLSNQPQHF	TGTGCCAGCAGCCCAGGGTTGAGCAATCAGCCCCAGCATTTT
TRBV20-1	many	NA	TRBJ2-1	CSARAVLERQFF	TGCAGTGCTAGAGCCGTACTAGAGCGACAGTTCTTC
TRBV24-1	many	NA	TRBJ2-1	CATSDFLVNEQFF	TGTGCCACCAGTGATTTTCTCGTGAATGAGCAGTTCTTC
TRBV6-4	many	NA	TRBJ1-2	CASSDNYRARGYTF	TGTGCCAGCAGTGACAACTACAGGGCTCGGGGCTACACCTTC
TRBV28	many	NA	TRBJ1-5	CASSLGVWSNQPQHF	TGTGCCAGCAGTCTTGGGGTTTGGAGCAATCAGCCCCAGCATTTT
TRBV7-9	many	NA	TRBJ2-1	CASSPRVGPYNEQFF	TGTGCCAGCAGCCCACGAGTGGGGCCCTACAATGAGCAGTTCTTC
TRBV7-9	NA	TRBD1	TRBJ1-1	CASSIGQVNTEAFF	TGTGCCAGCAGCATCGGACAGGTGAACACTGAAGCTTTCTTT
TRBV7-3	many	NA	TRBJ2-2	CASSLTGRTGELFF	TGTGCCAGCAGCTTAACCGGGAGAACCGGGGAGCTGTTTTTT
TRBV7-3	NA	NA	TRBJ2-3	CASSTTHSTDTQYF	TGTGCCAGCAGCACAACTCACAGCACAGATACGCAGTATTTT
TRBV6-5	many	TRBD1	TRBJ2-7	CASRSNIGTGYYEQYF	TGTGCCAGCAGGTCTAATATCGGGACAGGGTACTACGAGCAGTACTTC
TRBV20-1	many	NA	TRBJ2-1	CSASRRARTPSEQFF	TGCAGTGCTAGTAGGAGGGCAAGGACCCCTAGTGAGCAGTTCTTC
TRBV10-3	many	NA	TRBJ2-1	CAIEAGSSYNEQFF	TGTGCCATCGAGGCGGGTAGCTCCTACAATGAGCAGTTCTTC
TRBV29-1	NA	NA	TRBJ1-1	CSVAGGMRAFF	TGCAGCGTTGCGGGGGGAATGAGAGCTTTCTTT
TRBV20-1	many	TRBD1	TRBJ2-5	CSARGGLGQGKTQYF	TGCAGTGCTAGAGGGGGGTTGGGACAGGGGAAGACCCAGTACTTC
TRBV7-3	few	TRBD2	TRBJ2-3	CASSLTTSGVSDTQYF	TGTGCCAGCAGCTTAACGACTAGCGGGGTTTCAGATACGCAGTATTTT
TRBV19	many	NA	TRBJ2-2	CASSRGRWAGELFF	TGTGCCAGTAGTAGGGGGAGGTGGGCCGGGGAGCTGTTTTTT
TRBV7-2	many	NA	TRBJ1-5	CASSYKQYSNQPQHF	TGTGCCAGCAGCTACAAACAATATAGCAATCAGCCCCAGCATTTT
TRBV15	many	TRBD2	TRBJ2-7	CATSSGTSIYYEQYF	TGTGCCACCAGCAGTGGGACTAGCATATACTACGAGCAGTACTTC
TRBV28	many	TRBD1	TRBJ2-3	CASSRDREHGDTQYF	TGTGCCAGCAGCCGTGACAGGGAGCATGGAGATACGCAGTATTTT
TRBV2	many	NA	TRBJ1-2	CASSEAVDSTNYGYTF	TGTGCCAGCAGTGAAGCGGTTGACAGTACTAACTATGGCTACACCTTC
TRBV7-6	many	NA	TRBJ2-5	CASSLTETQYF	TGTGCCAGCAGCTTAACGGAGACCCAGTACTTC
TRBV7-8	NA	TRBD1	TRBJ1-3	CASSTTGGSRNTIYF	TGTGCCAGCAGCACAACAGGGGGCTCCCGGAACACCATATATTTT
TRBV6-1	many	TRBD2	TRBJ2-3	CASSEWAGGRDTQYF	TGTGCCAGCAGTGAATGGGCGGGGGGGCGTGATACGCAGTATTTT
TRBV4-3	many	NA	TRBJ1-2	CASSPSGRGGGYTF	TGCGCCAGCAGCCCTTCTGGGCGTGGGGGGGGCTACACCTTC
TRBV5-1	NA	NA	TRBJ1-3	CASSPESWRGRGGNTIYF	TGCGCCAGCAGCCCAGAATCATGGCGTGGGCGCGGTGGAAACACCATATATTTT
TRBV5-1	many	NA	TRBJ2-1	CASSLARGPRNEQFF	TGCGCCAGCAGCTTGGCCCGCGGTCCCAGGAATGAGCAGTTCTTC
TRBV19	many	TRBD1	TRBJ2-7	CASSYPTGSSSYEQYF	TGTGCCAGTAGTTATCCGACAGGGTCCTCCTCCTACGAGCAGTACTTC
TRBV5-6	many	NA	TRBJ2-7	CASSLREYEQYF	TGTGCCAGCAGCTTGCGAGAATACGAGCAGTACTTC
TRBV7-3	NA	NA	TRBJ1-2	CASSLTPPGLGHGYTF	TGTGCCAGCAGCTTAACCCCCCCGGGGCTGGGCCATGGCTACACCTTC
TRBV7-8	many	NA	TRBJ1-6	CASSLIWVGDSPLHF	TGTGCCAGCAGCCTTATCTGGGTCGGGGATTCACCCCTCCACTTT
TRBV5-1	NA	NA	TRBJ1-4	CASSLRGDGDKLFF	TGCGCCAGCAGCTTGCGTGGGGATGGCGACAAACTGTTTTTT
TRBV7-9	NA	TRBD1	TRBJ2-3	CSGSPGQALTRTDTQYF	TGTTCTGGAAGCCCGGGACAGGCTCTAACCCGCACAGATACGCAGTATTTT
TRBV7-9	many	TRBD1	TRBJ1-3	CASSLEDRAGNTIYF	TGTGCCAGCAGCTTAGAGGACAGGGCTGGAAACACCATATATTTT
TRBV7-2	NA	NA	TRBJ2-7	CASRRTGRGEQYF	TGTGCCAGCAGACGGACAGGGAGGGGCGAGCAGTACTTC